This T cell receptor beta chain appears in the sequencing data of a study of shared clonotypes between healthy human individuals. Study in general: The plates for each donor numbered three CD4 naive, three CD4 memory, two CD8 naive and one CD8 memory.

Notes on the study in general: Limited genetic and exposure-history diversity came from having few donors.

In the sorted-subset replicate PCRs, approximately 200 ng DNA, roughly 30,000 T cell genomes, was used. How the authors handled the data: Filtering differed for immunoSEQ, which gave only junction sequences without quality scores. Sequencing used immunoSEQ multiplex PCR; TCRdb keeps in-frame clones, though not all of them. That table is the source of V, J and clone size, and D and trimming were worked out from the DNA. The table has some 800,000 clones, almost 95% seen once. With respect to this clone: Its antigen is unidentified.

The CDR3 has 13 amino acids. V dropped 8 bases and J dropped 0 bases, with 10 bases sitting between them. The germline CDR1 and CDR2 sequences are SQVTM and ANQGSEA. CD8 cells classed as naive were CD45RO-negative and positively selected for CCR7, excluding terminally differentiated effector memory CD45RA+ cells. Sequencing used naive CD8+ T cells sorted from blood. This sequence was found in a man younger than 45 in good health. The chain links TRBV29-1 to TRBJ2-2; D call uncertain. The DNA of the CDR3 is TGCAGCATCCGACCGGCGAACACCGGGGAGCTGTTTTTT. This translates into CSIRPANTGELFF.